The 10 T cell receptor beta chains reported below all come from one sample, sequenced in a study of neurological immune-mediated disorders. TCRdb processed the 5' RACE reads anew with MiXCR; each CDR3 protein has one entry. The sample contains 50,000 or so distinct CDR3 sequences, roughly 11% of which appear only once. Input material: PBMCs. These receptors all come from a man between 60 and 70 years old in good health.

This clonotype was detected ten times or more. The rearrangement joins TRBV7-2 to TRBJ1-1; unclear D gene. V lost 5 bases and J 1 base, leaving 8 bases between the germline ends. The germline gives CDR1 SGHTA, CDR2 FQGNSA. The CDR3 spans 13 residues. The CDR3 spells CASSQQANTEAFF. The CDR3 nucleotides read TGTGCCAGCAGCCAGCAGGCGAACACTGAAGCTTTCTTT.

The chain carries TRBV6-5 and TRBJ2-2; 7 bases are a match to TRBD1. The CDR3 spans 14 residues. The J segment lost 5 bases and the V segment lost 0 bases, leaving 0 bases of the junction unmatched. The V gene's germline CDR1 is MNHEY and CDR2 SVGAGI. CDR3 sequence: CASSYSTGTGELFF. CDR3 nucleotide sequence: TGTGCCAGCAGTTACTCGACAGGGACCGGGGAGCTGTTTTTT.

This clonotype has at least ten counts. The chain recombines TRBV18 with TRBJ1-2, with 10 nucleotides matching TRBD1. This CDR3 contains 18 residues. CDR1 and CDR2 from the germline V gene are KGHSH and LQKENI. Unmatched junction bases numbered 15, after V lost 2 bases and J lost 6 bases. The CDR3 DNA reads TGTGCCAGCTCACCATCCTTCGGGACAGGGGACGAAACCCATGGCTACACCTTC. This translates into CASSPSFGTGDETHGYTF.

This clonotype has at least ten counts. The chain recombines TRBV9 with TRBJ1-2, with 10 bases identical to TRBD1. Trimming removed 0 bases from V and 7 bases from J; junction bases left unmatched: 3. Germline loops: CDR1 SGDLS, CDR2 YYNGEE. The CDR3 has 14 residues. The CDR3 nucleotides read TGTGCCAGCAGCGTAGGACAGGGGGCGCTTGGCTACACCTTC. Its translation is CASSVGQGALGYTF.

The chain uses TRBV28 and TRBJ1-4; unclear D gene. Trimming shortened V by 4 bases and J by 10 bases, and 13 bases separated the two germline ends. Looked up from germline, CDR1 is MDHEN and CDR2 is SYDVKM. This CDR3 contains 13 residues. The CDR3, as DNA: TGTGCCAGCAGTTCAGACCGGACTGGAAAACTGTTTTTT. It yields the protein CASSSDRTGKLFF.

This clonotype has only a few counts. V usage is TRBV11-2 and J usage is TRBJ2-6; possibly TRBD1 for D (5 bases). The length of the CDR3 is 15 residues. The V gene lost 4 bases and the J gene lost 2 bases, with 9 bases spanning the gap. Germline V gives CDR1 SGHAT, CDR2 FQNNGV. The DNA for the CDR3 is TGTGCCAGCAGCTCTTCAGGGACTGGGGCCAACGTCCTGACTTTC. Amino acids: CASSSSGTGANVLTF. The entire variable domain, with the rest obtained from reference TRBV11-2 and TRBJ2-6, is as follows: EAGVAQSPRYKIIEKRQSVAFWCNPISGHATLYWYQQILGQGPKLLIQFQNNGVVDDSQLPKDRFSAERLKGVDSTLKIQPAKLEDSAVYLCASSSSGTGANVLTFGAGSRLTVL.

This clonotype was seen at least ten times. The chain links TRBV20-1 to TRBJ1-2; D not resolved. Trimming took 4 bases from V and 3 from J, leaving 3 bases between them. Per the germline V gene, CDR1 is DFQATT and CDR2 is SNEGSKA (reference sequence). The CDR3 totals 10 residues. CDR3 sequence reads: CSATDYGYTF. The CDR3 nucleotides are TGCAGTGCTACCGACTATGGCTACACCTTC.

This clonotype has at least ten counts. J is TRBJ2-7 and V is TRBV5-1; D might be TRBD2 (6 bases). This CDR3 region has 14 residues. The V end lost 2 bases, the J end lost 1 base, and 10 bases lay between the germline ends. Looked up from germline, CDR1 is SGHRS and CDR2 is YFSETQ. The CDR3 sequence is CASSLRLGSYEQYF. The DNA for the CDR3 is TGCGCCAGCAGCTTACGACTAGGTTCCTACGAGCAGTACTTC.

This clonotype appeared many times. V is TRBV5-1 and J is TRBJ2-5; TRBD1 matches 12 bases. The CDR3 has 16 residues. The germline V gene has CDR1 SGHRS and CDR2 YFSETQ. With 7 bases clipped from V and 5 bases from J, the junction kept 12 bases outside the gene matches. Here the CDR3 reads CASSGGDRGLQETQYF. CDR3 sequence (DNA): TGCGCCAGCTCAGGAGGGGACAGGGGGCTTCAGGAGACCCAGTACTTC.

With respect to this clonotype: Since a much larger clone is just one base distant, this may be a read error. In nucleotides, the CDR3 is TGCGTCAGCAGCCGGGACAGGCAGCCTGAAGCTTTCTTT. It specifies CVSSRDRQPEAFF. The J gene is TRBJ1-1, the V gene TRBV5-1, with TRBD1 matching over 8 bases. The V gene's germline CDR1 is SGHRS and CDR2 YFSETQ. There are 13 residues in the CDR3.